This TCR beta chain was found in a study of blood T cell repertoires in COVID-19. In the study overall: The United States, Italy and Spain supplied acute and convalescent COVID-19 samples.

In the authors' workflow: It was from reference gene primer amplification that nucleated cell counts were estimated. Some clones are missing from TCRdb's copy, which holds only in-frame ones; the method was immunoSEQ multiplex PCR. The V and J calls and the clone size are those of that table, but D and trimming were determined from the DNA. Of around 62,000 clones in the sample, 80% to 95% were seen once. From germline, CDR1 is SGHDT and CDR2 YYEEEE. V was cut by 7 bases and J by 2 bases, with 18 bases left in between. CDR3 length: 15 residues. The chain employs TRBV5-6 and TRBJ1-1; the D gene is possibly TRBD1 (6 bases). The TCR comes from a man aged 65 to 79 with active COVID-19. Sequencing was carried out using peripheral blood. CDR3 nucleotide sequence: TGTGCCAGCTTAACCTCGGACAGACCTAACACTGAAGCTTTCTTT. This encodes CASLTSDRPNTEAFF.